Listed below are T cell receptor beta chains from one sample, sequenced in a study of shared clonotypes between healthy human individuals. Profiled with immunoSEQ multiplex PCR; TCRdb holds only in-frame clones, not every one. The sample consists of about a million clones, about 80% of them appearing once. Sequencing input: memory CD4+ T cells sorted from blood. Receptors were obtained from a man between 18 and 29 years old in good health. CDR3s include the opening cysteine and the closing phenylalanine or tryptophan. A D gene is named only where the DNA matches it firmly. Clone size is shown for a subset of rows, as once, few, many or a class of expanded clone.

-	14	TRBV6-5	-	TRBJ1-2	TGTGCCAGCAGTTACTCGACTGAATCTGGCGGCTACACCTTC	CASSYSTESGGYTF
-	14	TRBV10-3	-	TRBJ2-7	TGTGCCATCAGTGAAAGCGGAATCTCCTACGAGCAGTACTTC	CAISESGISYEQYF
-	14	TRBV12-5	-	TRBJ2-1	TGTGCTAGTGGGTTGGCTAACCCAAGCAGTGAGCAGTTCTTC	CASGLANPSSEQFF
-	14	TRBV5-1	-	TRBJ1-5	TGCGCCAGCAGCTTGGACGGGGGTTTTCAGCCCCAGCATTTT	CASSLDGGFQPQHF
-	16	TRBV19	-	TRBJ2-2	TGTGCCAGTAGTGGGCAGTTACAGGGGAACACCGGGGAGCTGTTTTTT	CASSGQLQGNTGELFF
TRBD2	16	TRBV15	few	TRBJ2-4	TGTGCCACCAGCCACGGGACTAGCGGGAATAAAAACATTCAGTACTTC	CATSHGTSGNKNIQYF
TRBD1	14	TRBV11-3	-	TRBJ2-2	TGTGCCAGCAGGGGGACAGCGAACACCGGGGAGCTGTTTTTT	CASRGTANTGELFF
-	14	TRBV19	many	TRBJ2-1	TGTGCCAGTAGTATAAGCGACTATCACAATGAGCAGTTCTTC	CASSISDYHNEQFF
-	14	TRBV21-1	few	TRBJ2-1	TGTGCCAGCAGCCCAACCCTCCGGGGGCATGAGCAGTTCTTC	CASSPTLRGHEQFF
-	14	TRBV7-9	-	TRBJ2-3	TGTGCCAGCAGCTTAGGTCTCAGCACAGATACGCAGTATTTT	CASSLGLSTDTQYF
TRBD2	15	TRBV15	few	TRBJ2-1	TGTGCCACCAGCAGAGAGAGGACTAGCGGAGACGAGCAGTTCTTC	CATSRERTSGDEQFF
TRBD2	15	TRBV6-5	-	TRBJ2-7	TGTGCCAGCAGTTACGGAGGACTAGGGGCCTACGAGCAGTACTTC	CASSYGGLGAYEQYF
-	12	TRBV7-9	-	TRBJ2-5	TGTGCCAGCAGTTTTGATGGACAGACCCAGTACTTC	CASSFDGQTQYF
-	15	TRBV2	-	TRBJ1-5	TGTGCCAGCAGTCCAGGGAGATATAGCAATCAGCCCCAGCATTTT	CASSPGRYSNQPQHF
TRBD1	16	TRBV15	once	TRBJ2-7	TGTGCCACCAGCAGATGGGGGACAGCTCAAAAGGACGAGCAGTACTTC	CATSRWGTAQKDEQYF
-	14	TRBV25-1	-	TRBJ2-7	TGTGCCAGCAGTGATCCCTATATACAGGGCAAGCAGTACTTC	CASSDPYIQGKQYF
TRBD2	15	TRBV4-2	-	TRBJ2-5	TGTGCCAGCAGCCAAGCGGGGGGATGGCAAGAGACCCAGTACTTC	CASSQAGGWQETQYF
-	14	TRBV5-1	-	TRBJ2-2	TGCGCCAGCAGCTTGGAAGGGAAGACCGGGGAGCTGTTTTTT	CASSLEGKTGELFF
-	16	TRBV5-6	-	TRBJ2-3	TGTGCCAGCAGCCCCACCTCCGTGGAGAGCACAGATACGCAGTATTTT	CASSPTSVESTDTQYF
-	19	TRBV9	few	TRBJ1-3	TGTGCCAGCAGCGTAGTAGACATCCAACGGCCCTACTCTGGAAACACCATATATTTT	CASSVVDIQRPYSGNTIYF
-	15	TRBV5-6	-	TRBJ1-2	TGTGCCAGCAGCTTGGTTGCAGGCGGGAACTATGGCTACACCTTC	CASSLVAGGNYGYTF
TRBD1	14	TRBV29-1	-	TRBJ2-1	TGCAGCGTAGGACAGGGGGCCCTTTACAATGAGCAGTTCTTC	CSVGQGALYNEQFF
-	14	TRBV7-2	-	TRBJ2-7	TGTGCCAGCAGCTTAGGTATCCCGTCCTACGAGCAGTACTTC	CASSLGIPSYEQYF
-	12	TRBV9	few	TRBJ2-2	TGTGCCAGCAGCGGTAGTACCGGGGAGCTGTTTTTT	CASSGSTGELFF
TRBD1	16	TRBV11-2	-	TRBJ2-7	TGTGCCAGCAGCTCCCCAGGGACAGGGCGATCCTACGAGCAGTACTTC	CASSSPGTGRSYEQYF
-	14	TRBV9	few	TRBJ2-3	TGTGCCAGCAGCGTGGGGCCTAGTGTAGATACGCAGTATTTT	CASSVGPSVDTQYF
-	16	TRBV7-2	few	TRBJ2-3	TGTGCCAGCAGCTTGGCGCAAGGACTACTCACAGATACGCAGTATTTT	CASSLAQGLLTDTQYF
-	17	TRBV19	-	TRBJ1-5	TGTGCCAGTAGCCCGACCGGGCCTTGGGGGAGCAATCAGCCCCAGCATTTT	CASSPTGPWGSNQPQHF
-	14	TRBV28	once	TRBJ1-6	TGTGCCAGCAGAACCGGGGGTTTGGATTCACCCCTCCACTTT	CASRTGGLDSPLHF